The rows below give T cell receptor beta chains drawn from one sample of a study of T cells in localized non-small cell lung cancer. Produced via immunoSEQ multiplex PCR; TCRdb's table is partial and in-frame only. The table shows roughly 20,000 clones, with roughly 88% occurring only once. This specimen was peripheral blood mononuclear cells, taken before any cancer treatment. All receptors come from a male donor at least 60 years old with stage II lung adenocarcinoma. Both conserved end residues are part of each CDR3. Fields, in order: J gene, V gene, D gene, clone size, CDR3 DNA, CDR3 protein. D genes are given only for firm matches. Size values are once, few and many counts, or a class for expanded clones, and some rows have none.

J gene: TRBJ1-1; V gene: TRBV10-3; D gene: .; clone size: .; CDR3 DNA: TGTGCCATCAGGGACAATGGGAACACTGAAGCTTTCTTT; CDR3 protein: CAIRDNGNTEAFF
J gene: TRBJ2-6; V gene: TRBV27; D gene: .; clone size: .; CDR3 DNA: TGTGCCAGCAGTACTCTCGGGGGGGCCAACGTCCTGACTTTC; CDR3 protein: CASSTLGGANVLTF
J gene: TRBJ2-7; V gene: TRBV5-6; D gene: .; clone size: .; CDR3 DNA: TGTGCCAGCAGTCTCAGGAACTACGAGCAGTACTTC; CDR3 protein: CASSLRNYEQYF
J gene: TRBJ2-5; V gene: TRBV4-2; D gene: TRBD2; clone size: .; CDR3 DNA: TGTGCCAGCAGCCAAGCGGGAGGGTACCTAGCGGGGCAAGAGACCCAGTACTTC; CDR3 protein: CASSQAGGYLAGQETQYF
J gene: TRBJ2-2; V gene: TRBV11-3; D gene: .; clone size: .; CDR3 DNA: TGTGCCAGCAGAAAAGTAGCCTCCGGGGAGCTGTTTTTT; CDR3 protein: CASRKVASGELFF
J gene: TRBJ2-3; V gene: TRBV7-3; D gene: .; clone size: .; CDR3 DNA: TGTGCCAGCAGCTTAGGCCTTCTTATCACAGATACGCAGTATTTT; CDR3 protein: CASSLGLLITDTQYF
J gene: TRBJ2-7; V gene: TRBV29-1; D gene: .; clone size: .; CDR3 DNA: TGCAGCGTTGTTTTAGGGGGCTACGAGCAGTACTTC; CDR3 protein: CSVVLGGYEQYF
J gene: TRBJ2-3; V gene: TRBV5-4; D gene: .; clone size: once; CDR3 DNA: TGTGCCAGCAGCTCCATGACTACTGGGAGCACAGATACGCAGTATTTT; CDR3 protein: CASSSMTTGSTDTQYF
J gene: TRBJ2-1; V gene: TRBV7-9; D gene: .; clone size: .; CDR3 DNA: TGTGCCAGCAGCTTATTGTGGGGTGGTGTCGATGAGCAGTTCTTC; CDR3 protein: CASSLLWGGVDEQFF
J gene: TRBJ2-1; V gene: TRBV4-2; D gene: TRBD2; clone size: .; CDR3 DNA: TGTGCCAGCAGTCAAGTAGGACTAGCGGGAGGGGATGGGAATGAGCAGTTCTTC; CDR3 protein: CASSQVGLAGGDGNEQFF